These 20 T cell receptor beta chains were all obtained from the same sample, sequenced in a study of CD8+ T cells in alopecia areata. Treatment defined: oral pan-JAK inhibitor, 5-10 mg twice daily. cDNA prepared by RNA extraction and subsequent reverse transcription served as the template for sequencing. Clones were read by immunoSEQ multiplex PCR, and TCRdb kept only the in-frame ones, dropping some. The data show about 210,000 clones, approximately 70% seen once. The sequenced sample was CD4+ T cells sorted from blood, obtained at roughly week 45, from a patient treated with tofacitinib. The receptors stem from a human donor with alopecia areata.

V usage is TRBV30 and J usage is TRBJ1-2; TRBD1 agrees at 7 bases. Germline V gene sequence: CDR1 GTSNPN, CDR2 SVGIG (reference sequence). V dropped 4 bases and J dropped 4; count of bases not matched to a gene: 12. The CDR3 covers 15 residues. The CDR3 DNA is TGTGCCTGGAACCTAGGACAGGCTTCCCTCTATGGCTACACCTTC. Translated: CAWNLGQASLYGYTF.

The rearrangement uses TRBV29-1 and TRBJ1-5; D gene ambiguous. Deletions cut 4 bases from V and 5 bases from J, with 15 bases between. Germline V gene sequence: CDR1 SQVTM, CDR2 ANQGSEA. CDR3 length: 14 amino acids. Here the CDR3 DNA reads TGCAGCGTTGGAGAGAACCTAGGAGATCAGCCCCAGCATTTT. Its protein is CSVGENLGDQPQHF.

This clone came up a few times. The J gene is TRBJ2-5, the V gene TRBV7-2, with TRBD2 as a possible D gene (5 bases). Trimming cost V 5 bases and J 2 bases, with 6 bases left between them. Germline CDR1 reads SGHTA; CDR2 reads FQGNSA. This CDR3 has 12 amino acids. CDR3 loop: CASSPGQETQYF. The CDR3 DNA reads as TGTGCCAGCAGCCCGGGACAAGAGACCCAGTACTTC.

This clone has just a few counts. The V gene is TRBV6-6, the J gene TRBJ1-6; D possibly corresponds to TRBD1 (5 bases). V was clipped by 7 bases and J by 7 bases, with 20 bases between them. The CDR3 is made up of 16 amino acids. CDR1 is MNHNY and CDR2 is SVGAGI in the germline V gene (reference sequence). The CDR3 reads CASTLPAPGQNSPLHF. The CDR3 DNA follows: TGTGCCAGCACCCTCCCGGCCCCAGGGCAGAATTCACCCCTCCACTTT.

This sequence joins TRBV19 and TRBJ1-1; a weak D match, TRBD1 (5 bases). The CDR3 consists of 14 residues. The V and J ends lost 3 bases and 1 base respectively, with 9 bases between them. The germline gives CDR1 LNHDA, CDR2 SQIVND (reference sequence). DNA for the CDR3: TGTGCCAGTAGTATTAGTCAGGGGAACACTGAAGCTTTCTTT. Its translation: CASSISQGNTEAFF. Supplemented by reference TRBV19 and TRBJ1-1, the full variable domain reads DGGITQSPKYLFRKEGQNVTLSCEQNLNHDAMYWYRQDPGQGLRLIYYSQIVNDFQKGDIAEGYSVSREKKESFPLTVTSAQKNPTAFYLCASSISQGNTEAFFGQGTRLTVV.

The table lists this clone with a few counts. The rearrangement joins TRBV9 to TRBJ2-3; D perhaps matches TRBD1 (6 bases). The CDR3 runs to 13 residues. Trimming removed 3 bases from V and 7 bases from J, with 12 bases in between. CDR1 is SGDLS and CDR2 is YYNGEE in the germline V gene. CDR3 protein: CASSALGGNTQYF. Written as DNA, the CDR3 is TGTGCCAGCAGCGCACTAGGGGGAAATACGCAGTATTTT.

This chain uses TRBV5-1 with TRBJ1-2, with D possibly being TRBD1 (5 bases). With 0 bases removed from V and 4 bases from J, the gap between germline ends came to 19 bases. This CDR3 region has 17 residues. Per the germline V gene, CDR1 is SGHRS and CDR2 is YFSETQ. The CDR3 DNA reads as TGCGCCAGCAGCTTGGGAGTCGCTAACAGGAAGTCCTATGGCTACACCTTC. This encodes CASSLGVANRKSYGYTF. Variable domain in full (rest from reference TRBV5-1 and TRBJ1-2): KAGVTQTPRYLIKTRGQQVTLSCSPISGHRSVSWYQQTPGQGLQFLFEYFSETQRNKGNFPGRFSGRQFSNSRSEMNVSTLELGDSALYLCASSLGVANRKSYGYTFGSGTRLTVV.

This clone was counted only a few times. This chain uses TRBV6-1 with TRBJ2-7, with D unclear. Trimming cost V 0 bases and J 4 bases, with 13 bases left between them. The CDR3 length is 15 residues. CDR1 and CDR2 from the germline V gene are MNHNS and SASEGT. The CDR3 sequence is CASSEAVGIPYEQYF. As DNA, the CDR3 is TGTGCCAGCAGTGAAGCCGTGGGGATCCCTTACGAGCAGTACTTC.

The J gene is TRBJ2-3, the V gene TRBV29-1, with D possibly being TRBD2 (5 bases). V lost 3 bases and J 6 bases, leaving 10 bases between the germline ends. CDR3 length: 12 residues. Looked up from germline, CDR1 is SQVTM and CDR2 is ANQGSEA. The CDR3 DNA reads as TGCAGCGTTGATCGGGATAAGGATACGCAGTATTTT. Amino acid sequence: CSVDRDKDTQYF.

The V call is TRBV6-5, the J call TRBJ2-7; D is undetermined. Trimming removed 4 bases from V and 5 bases from J, with 9 bases in between. The CDR3 is 12 amino acids. Germline loops: CDR1 MNHEY, CDR2 SVGAGI. The DNA for the CDR3 is TGTGCCAGCAGTTCCACACGAAACGAGCAGTACTTC. Amino acids: CASSSTRNEQYF.

This chain links TRBV30 with TRBJ1-4; D is ambiguous. This CDR3 region has 15 residues. V was cut by 0 bases and J by 5 bases, with 13 bases left in between. The germline gives CDR1 GTSNPN, CDR2 SVGIG (reference sequence). CDR3 nucleotides: TGTGCCTGGAGTGTTTCCGGGTTGAGGAATGAAAAACTGTTTTTT. Its protein is CAWSVSGLRNEKLFF. The full variable domain, its missing parts supplied by reference TRBV30 and TRBJ1-4, is SQTIHQWPATLVQPVGSPLSLECTVEGTSNPNLYWYRQAAGRGLQLLFYSVGIGQISSEVPQNLSASRPQDRQFILSSKKLLLSDSGFYLCAWSVSGLRNEKLFFGSGTQLSVL.

The genes are TRBV5-1 and TRBJ2-7; tentative D call: TRBD2 (6 bases). Germline V gene sequence: CDR1 SGHRS, CDR2 YFSETQ. This CDR3 has 12 residues. Deletions cut 4 bases from V and 7 bases from J, with 12 bases between. Written as DNA, the CDR3 is TGCGCCAGCAGCCTGGGACTTACTGAGCAGTACTTC. It encodes CASSLGLTEQYF.

The table lists this clone with a few counts. The rearrangement uses TRBV7-2 and TRBJ2-7; a weak D match, TRBD1 (7 bases). The CDR3 extends over 16 amino acids. CDR1 and CDR2 (germline): SGHTA, FQGNSA. V was trimmed by 0 bases and J by 3 bases, leaving 15 bases between them. The CDR3 bases are TGTGCCAGCAGCTTAGCGCAGGGGGGTCCAGACTACGAGCAGTACTTC. Residues: CASSLAQGGPDYEQYF.

The rearrangement joins TRBV5-4 to TRBJ2-1; D unclear. Trimming shortened V by 4 bases and J by 4 bases, and 12 bases separated the two germline ends. From germline, CDR1 is SGHNT and CDR2 YYREEE (reference sequence). This CDR3 contains 14 residues. The CDR3 DNA is TGTGCCAGCAGCACAACGGGCGGTTACAATGAGCAGTTCTTC. Protein product: CASSTTGGYNEQFF.

The V gene is TRBV30, the J gene TRBJ2-3, with 12 nucleotides matching TRBD2. CDR1 and CDR2 (germline): GTSNPN, SVGIG (reference sequence). The CDR3 has 15 amino acids. After removal of 7 bases from V and 7 bases from J, the junction contained 12 bases not matched to a gene. Here the CDR3 reads CASTGLAGGPNTQYF. CDR3 DNA: TGTGCCTCGACGGGGCTAGCGGGGGGGCCGAATACGCAGTATTTT.

This clone has more than one count but fewer than ten. V and J are TRBV6-6 and TRBJ2-7; D not certain. CDR3 length: 14 amino acids. V was shortened by 0 bases and J by 2 bases, with 8 bases between the two germline ends. The germline gives CDR1 MNHNY, CDR2 SVGAGI (reference sequence). The chain's CDR3 is CASSYSYGTYEQYF. Written as DNA, the CDR3 is TGTGCCAGCAGTTACTCATACGGTACCTACGAGCAGTACTTC.

The gene calls are TRBV7-2 and TRBJ2-4; no firm D call. Trimming left V 5 bases short and J 9 bases short, with 14 bases between. Germline lookup yields CDR1 SGHTA and CDR2 FQGNSA. This CDR3 contains 13 residues. CDR3 coding DNA: TGTGCCAGCAGCATGACCCTGATGAGCATTCAGTACTTC. Amino acid sequence: CASSMTLMSIQYF. The entire variable domain, with the rest obtained from reference TRBV7-2 and TRBJ2-4, is as follows: GAGVSQSPSNKVTEKGKDVELRCDPISGHTALYWYRQSLGQGLEFLIYFQGNSAPDKSGLPSDRFSAERTGGSVSTLTIQRTQQEDSAVYLCASSMTLMSIQYFGAGTRLSVL.

This clone has just a few counts. This sample includes further DNA sequences coding for the same CDR3. The CDR3 here is CASSLGSGGYNEQFF. DNA for the CDR3: TGCGCCAGCAGCTTGGGTAGCGGGGGGTACAATGAGCAGTTCTTC. The V call is TRBV5-1, the J call TRBJ2-1, with 10 positions matching TRBD2. V lost 0 bases and J lost 4; bases outside the gene matches: 1. This CDR3 comprises 15 residues. Looked up from germline, CDR1 is SGHRS and CDR2 is YFSETQ.

This rearrangement joins TRBV29-1 to TRBJ2-2; no clear D gene. Germline V lookup: CDR1 SQVTM, CDR2 ANQGSEA. This CDR3 comprises 13 residues. The V end was cut by 5 bases, the J end by 1 base, with 8 bases between. The CDR3 nucleotides read TGCAGCGTTAGGGCAGAGAACACCGGGGAGCTGTTTTTT. It yields the protein CSVRAENTGELFF.

In this sample, this clone turned up a few times. This rearrangement joins TRBV14 to TRBJ2-2, with D possibly being TRBD1 or TRBD2 (5 bases each). This CDR3 contains 15 residues. Deletions cut 4 bases from V and 4 bases from J, with 13 bases between. Per the germline V gene, CDR1 is SGHDN and CDR2 is FVKESK. CDR3 DNA sequence: TGTGCCAGCAGCCCCGACGGGACGAGCACCGGGGAGCTGTTTTTT. Translation gives CASSPDGTSTGELFF.